The 7 T cell receptor beta chains below come from one sample, sequenced in a study of blood T cell repertoires in COVID-19. TCRdb keeps only in-frame clones here, not all; method: immunoSEQ multiplex PCR. The repertoire includes 120,000 or so clones, roughly 85% of them detected once, and 3.5% to 5% sits in the top ten. Sequenced input: peripheral blood. These receptors all stem from a man aged 35-49 years with acute or convalescent COVID-19.

The chain is built from TRBV11-3 and TRBJ2-7; TRBD2 matches 13 bases. The CDR3 is made up of 15 amino acids. CDR1 is SGHNT and CDR2 is YENEEA in the germline V gene. V shed 5 bases, J shed 3 bases, and the junction held 4 bases outside the gene matches. CDR3 region: CASSPGTSGVYEQYF. For the CDR3, the DNA is TGTGCCAGCAGCCCAGGGACTAGCGGGGTCTACGAGCAGTACTTC.

The J gene is TRBJ1-5, the V gene TRBV6-2 or TRBV6-3; D is perhaps TRBD1 (5 bases). This CDR3 comprises 14 residues. V lost 2 bases to trimming and J lost 1 base, with 6 bases between them. The V gene's germline CDR1 is MNHEY and CDR2 SVGEGT. CDR3 loop: CASSYPGSNQPQHF. As DNA, the CDR3 is TGTGCCAGCAGTTACCCAGGGAGCAATCAGCCCCAGCATTTT.

This chain uses TRBV18 with TRBJ1-1; 10 nucleotides agree with TRBD1. CDR1 and CDR2 (germline): KGHSH, LQKENI. This CDR3 is 15 amino acids long. V was pared by 2 bases and J by 5 bases, with 5 bases of the junction left unmatched. The CDR3, as DNA: TGTGCCAGCTCACCAACGGGACAGGGGAAAACTGAAGCTTTCTTT. This codes for CASSPTGQGKTEAFF.

The genes are TRBV9 and TRBJ1-3; D is ambiguous. CDR1 is SGDLS and CDR2 is YYNGEE in the germline V gene. Trimming pared 7 bases from V and 0 bases from J, leaving 14 bases between. The CDR3 consists of 15 residues. CDR3 in amino acids: CASSSKGGSGNTIYF. The CDR3 nucleotides read TGTGCCAGCTCGTCCAAGGGAGGCTCTGGAAACACCATATATTTT.

The chain couples TRBV29-1 to TRBJ2-7, with 8 bases matching TRBD2. Germline CDR1 is SQVTM and CDR2 is ANQGSEA. The CDR3 runs 13 residues. The V and J ends lost 5 bases and 6 bases, in that order; junction bases with no gene match: 9. The CDR3 spells CSVFWTSLIEQYF. The CDR3 bases are TGCAGCGTTTTTTGGACTAGCTTGATCGAGCAGTACTTC.

The chain recombines TRBV7-2 with TRBJ2-2; 7 bases align to TRBD2. V was pared by 5 bases and J by 7 bases, with 4 bases of the junction left unmatched. The CDR3 loop spans 13 amino acids. From germline, CDR1 is SGHTA and CDR2 FQGNSA. The CDR3 region has the DNA TGTGCCAGCAGCCTCGGGGGGTACGGGGAGCTGTTTTTT. Translated: CASSLGGYGELFF.

This clone has a single count. The V gene is TRBV9, the J gene TRBJ2-1, with 7 bases that match TRBD1. With V trimmed by 4 bases and J by 2 bases, 6 bases remained unmatched. The CDR3 sequence is 15 residues long. CDR1 SGDLS and CDR2 YYNGEE come from the germline V gene. As DNA, the CDR3 is TGTGCCAGCAGCCTAGACAGGGTCCCCTACAATGAGCAGTTCTTC. Protein product: CASSLDRVPYNEQFF. The whole variable domain, filled in from reference TRBV9 and TRBJ2-1, reads DSGVTQTPKHLITATGQRVTLRCSPRSGDLSVYWYQQSLDQGLQFLIQYYNGEERAKGNILERFSAQQFPDLHSELNLSSLELGDSALYFCASSLDRVPYNEQFFGPGTRLTVL.